This is a list of T cell receptor beta chains from one sample in a study of somatic mutations in cytotoxic T cells in rheumatoid arthritis. Profiling relied on immunoSEQ multiplex PCR, and the TCRdb table lists in-frame clones only, not all of them. Of almost 20,000 clones detected, more than 65% appear once; the ten largest clones hold 8% to 11%. The source material was CD8+ T cells sorted from blood. These receptors were collected from a woman aged 50 to 60 in good health. Each CDR3 is given with its conserved first and last residue. Fields, in order: J gene, D gene, V gene, CDR3 DNA, CDR3 protein. The D gene is left open where the match is weak.

TRBJ2-7 | NA | TRBV15 | TGTGCCACCAGCAGAGAAGGGACAACAAACTCCTACGAGCAGTACTTC | CATSREGTTNSYEQYF
TRBJ2-3 | NA | TRBV25-1 | TGTGCCAGCAGTTTTAGGGGCACAGATACGCAGTATTTT | CASSFRGTDTQYF
TRBJ2-1 | NA | TRBV7-9 | TGTGCCAGCAGCCAGACAGTTGGCTCCTACAATGAGCAGTTCTTC | CASSQTVGSYNEQFF
TRBJ2-3 | NA | TRBV19 | TGTGCCAGTAGTGGCCTTGGGAGGGATACGCAGTATTTT | CASSGLGRDTQYF
TRBJ1-1 | TRBD1 | TRBV19 | TGTGCCAGTAGTACCGACAGGGACACTGAAGCTTTCTTT | CASSTDRDTEAFF
TRBJ2-7 | NA | TRBV4-3 | TGCGCCAGCAGCCAAGGGGGCCACGAGCAGTACTTC | CASSQGGHEQYF
TRBJ2-2 | NA | TRBV19 | TGTGCCAGTAGTAATAAGGGAAATGAAGACACCGGGGAGCTGTTTTTT | CASSNKGNEDTGELFF
TRBJ1-2 | NA | TRBV10-3 | TGTGCCATCAGTGAGTCAACCGGGTCGAGCTACTATGGCTACACCTTC | CAISESTGSSYYGYTF
TRBJ2-2 | NA | TRBV7-9 | TGTGCCAGCAGCCTGTGGGACCAAAACACCGGGGAGCTGTTTTTT | CASSLWDQNTGELFF
TRBJ1-1 | TRBD1 | TRBV5-4 | TGTGCCAGCAGCACTTTTGGGACAGGATTGAACACTGAAGCTTTCTTT | CASSTFGTGLNTEAFF
TRBJ2-3 | TRBD2 | TRBV6-5 | TGTGCCAGCAGTTACTCGACTAGCGGCACAGATACGCAGTATTTT | CASSYSTSGTDTQYF
TRBJ2-7 | NA | TRBV11-2 | TGTGCCAGCAGCTTAGATCAGGGTGACCTCTCCTACGAGCAGTACTTC | CASSLDQGDLSYEQYF
TRBJ2-1 | TRBD1 | TRBV5-6 | TGTGCCAGTCAGACAAGGGACAGAACCTACAATGAGCAGTTCTTC | CASQTRDRTYNEQFF
TRBJ2-7 | NA | TRBV11-2 | TGTGCCAGCAGCTTAGGGGCGGGACCACGGAACTACGAGCAGTACTTC | CASSLGAGPRNYEQYF
TRBJ2-3 | NA | TRBV6-6 | TGTGCCAGCAGTTACGATAGCGCTAGCACAGATACGCAGTATTTT | CASSYDSASTDTQYF
TRBJ2-1 | TRBD2 | TRBV2 | TGTGCCAGCAGTCTAGCGGGGAACTCCTACAATGAGCAGTTCTTC | CASSLAGNSYNEQFF
TRBJ2-7 | TRBD2 | TRBV30 | TGTGCCTGGAGTCCCCGGACTATAGCGGGAGTCTACGAGCAGTACTTC | CAWSPRTIAGVYEQYF